This T cell receptor beta chain comes out of a study of blood T cells in healthy people across ages. Study overall: T cells yielded about one barcoded beta molecule per two cells through template switching. Findings of the study overall: Researchers deemed the diversity estimates from one million T cells underestimates. Strong correlation linked observed beta diversity and percent naive T cells.

The use of a sample-barcoded 5' primer and a J-beta primer mix characterized a second PCR of about 7 to 12 cycles. A single record per CDR3 protein comes from TCRdb applying MiXCR to the 5' RACE reads. This table holds over 700,000 distinct CDR3 sequences, approximately 53% found once. As concerns this clonotype: The antigen is undetermined.

The trim removed 4 bases at V and 6 bases at J, leaving 5 bases unmatched. The germline V gene has CDR1 SGHVS and CDR2 FQNEAQ. The CDR3 extends over 14 amino acids. The TCR originated in a man at least 80 years old in good health. Input material: blood. The chain recombines TRBV7-8 with TRBJ1-2, with TRBD1 identical over 10 bases. The DNA of the CDR3 is TGTGCCAGCAGCTCAGAGACAGGGGGCGATGGCTACACCTTC. Translation: CASSSETGGDGYTF.